This note documents a single T cell receptor (beta chain) sequence. The naive CD8 population came from CD45RO-negative cells selected for CCR7, without terminally differentiated effector memory CD45RA+ cells. This entry belongs to a study of shared clonotypes between healthy human individuals. Study-wide background: CD8 memory received one plate per donor, CD8 naive two, CD4 memory three and CD4 naive three.

Here immunoSEQ multiplex PCR was the method, and the copy in TCRdb shows in-frame clones only, minus some. The sample contains about 1,800,000 clones, less than 95% of which appear only once. From germline, CDR1 is SGHTA and CDR2 FQGTGA. V was pared by 6 bases and J by 0 bases, with 12 bases between. This CDR3 is built from 14 residues. The chain couples TRBV7-3 to TRBJ2-7; D may be TRBD1 (6 bases). The TCR originated in a man younger than 35 in good health. The sample consisted of naive CD8+ T cells sorted from blood. CDR3 region: CASSIRGSSYEQYF. The CDR3 region has the DNA TGTGCCAGCAGTATCAGGGGAAGCTCCTACGAGCAGTACTTC.